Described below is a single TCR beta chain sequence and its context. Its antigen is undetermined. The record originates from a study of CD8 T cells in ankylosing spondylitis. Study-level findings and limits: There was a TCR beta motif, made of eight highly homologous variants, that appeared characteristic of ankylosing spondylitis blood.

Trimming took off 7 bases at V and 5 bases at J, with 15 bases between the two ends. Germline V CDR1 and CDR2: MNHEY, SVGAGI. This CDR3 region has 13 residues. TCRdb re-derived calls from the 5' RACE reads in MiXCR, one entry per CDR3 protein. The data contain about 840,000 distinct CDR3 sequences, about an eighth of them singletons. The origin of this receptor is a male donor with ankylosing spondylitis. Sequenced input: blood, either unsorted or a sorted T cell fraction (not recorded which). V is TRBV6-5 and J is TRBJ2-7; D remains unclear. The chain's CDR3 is CASTSELAHEQYF. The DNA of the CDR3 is TGTGCCAGCACTTCCGAACTGGCCCACGAGCAGTACTTC.